A single sample is the source of the 27 T cell receptor beta chains below, sequenced in a study of cytomegalovirus exposure and HLA in healthy donors. PCR amplification relied on 60 Vbeta primers (plus 13 Jbeta primers). Using immunoSEQ multiplex PCR, the repertoire was profiled, and TCRdb retains in-frame clones only, with some absent. This sample has 130,000 or so clones, with around 74% found just once. The sequenced sample consisted of PBMCs. The source of these receptors is a middle-aged man in good health and CMV-seropositive.

The V and J genes are TRBV5-1 and TRBJ2-6, with 7 bases lining up with TRBD1. The trim removed 0 bases at V and 4 bases at J, leaving 4 bases unmatched. CDR1 is SGHRS and CDR2 is YFSETQ in the germline V gene. The CDR3 totals 16 residues. CDR3 nucleotide sequence: TGCGCCAGCAGCTTGGAGGGGACAGTCGGGGCCAACGTCCTGACTTTC. This sequence encodes CASSLEGTVGANVLTF.

The chain carries TRBV6-1 and TRBJ1-2; TRBD1 might be the D (6 bases). Deletions cut 9 bases from V and 6 bases from J, with 20 bases between. The CDR3 loop spans 14 amino acids. The germline CDR1 and CDR2 sequences are MNHNS and SASEGT. Here the CDR3 DNA reads TGTGCCAGTACGAGGGGGGGCTATCTGGATGGCTACACCTTC. Residues: CASTRGGYLDGYTF.

This sequence joins TRBV11-2 and TRBJ1-1; tentative D call: TRBD1 (5 bases). Looked up from germline, CDR1 is SGHAT and CDR2 is FQNNGV. V gave up 1 base and J gave up 12 bases, with 15 bases separating them. The CDR3 totals 13 residues. The CDR3 sequence is CASSLGVGGRSFF. In DNA form, the CDR3 reads TGTGCCAGCAGCTTAGGTGTCGGGGGTAGGTCTTTCTTT.

This clone was detected once. V usage is TRBV4-1 and J usage is TRBJ2-4; 10 bases align to TRBD2. Unmatched junction bases numbered 9, after V lost 1 base and J lost 6 bases. This CDR3 contains 17 residues. Germline V lookup: CDR1 MGHRA, CDR2 YSYEKL. CDR3 nucleotide sequence: TGCGCCAGCAGCCAAGTTGGTGCTAGCGGGAGATCAAACATTCAGTACTTC. Encoded protein: CASSQVGASGRSNIQYF.

The chain employs TRBV5-6 and TRBJ1-6; D unclear. The germline V and J ends were trimmed by 1 base and 9 bases, with 14 bases remaining between them. Germline loops: CDR1 SGHDT, CDR2 YYEEEE. CDR3 length: 15 residues. CDR3 residues: CASSLKGLSGSPLHF. In DNA form, the CDR3 reads TGTGCCAGCAGCTTGAAGGGCTTGAGCGGTTCACCCCTCCACTTT. The full variable domain, rest sourced from reference TRBV5-6 and TRBJ1-6, is DAGVTQSPTHLIKTRGQQVTLRCSPKSGHDTVSWYQQALGQGPQFIFQYYEEEERQRGNFPDRFSGHQFPNYSSELNVNALLLGDSALYLCASSLKGLSGSPLHFGNGTRLTVT.

The rearrangement links TRBV23-1 to TRBJ2-1, with TRBD2 identical over 7 bases. TRBV23-1 is an open reading frame whose function is uncertain. The CDR3 contains 15 residues. The J segment lost 10 bases and the V segment lost 0 bases, leaving 9 bases of the junction unmatched. The CDR3 nucleotides read TGCGCCAGCAGTCAATCGGGAGGGCCGACACGGGAGCAGTTCTTC. Translating it yields CASSQSGGPTREQFF.

This clone appeared a few times. V gene TRBV12-5 combines with J gene TRBJ1-2; the match to TRBD1 covers 7 bases. CDR1 and CDR2 (germline): LGHNT, FRNRAP. The CDR3 has 14 amino acids. V shed 2 bases and J 3 bases; nucleotides not matched to a gene: 3. The CDR3 DNA sequence: TGTGCTAGTGGTTTGAGACAGGGTGACTATGGCTACACCTTC. This codes for CASGLRQGDYGYTF.

The chain is built from TRBV25-1 and TRBJ2-3, with a tentative D call TRBD1 (6 bases). V dropped 5 bases and J dropped 6 bases, with 18 bases sitting between them. CDR1 MGHDK and CDR2 SYGVNS come from the germline V gene. CDR3 size: 15 residues. This CDR3 reads CASSHDGGSGDTQYF. CDR3 coding DNA: TGTGCCAGCAGTCATGATGGGGGCTCAGGGGATACGCAGTATTTT.

The J gene is TRBJ1-2, the V gene TRBV5-6, with 7 bases lining up with TRBD1. CDR1 is SGHDT, CDR2 YYEEEE, per germline. The CDR3 sequence is 14 residues long. V lost 0 bases, J lost 8 bases, and 7 bases stayed unmatched. For the CDR3, the DNA is TGTGCCAGCAGCTTGGGGACAGGTCGAAACGGCTACACCTTC. Encoded protein: CASSLGTGRNGYTF.

This rearrangement joins TRBV5-5 to TRBJ2-3; D ambiguous. The germline gives CDR1 SGHKS, CDR2 YYEKEE (reference sequence). CDR3 length equals 13 residues. V was cut by 0 bases and J by 5 bases, with 7 bases left in between. CDR3 in amino acids: CASSLASRDTQYF. The CDR3 nucleotides are TGTGCCAGCAGCTTGGCGTCTCGAGATACGCAGTATTTT. Complete variable domain (other parts from reference TRBV5-5 and TRBJ2-3): DAGVTQSPTHLIKTRGQQVTLRCSPISGHKSVSWYQQVLGQGPQFIFQYYEKEERGRGNFPDRFSARQFPNYSSELNVNALLLGDSALYLCASSLASRDTQYFGPGTRLTVL.

In nucleotides, the CDR3 is TGTGCCTGGAGTTACGGACAGGGGGCGGTGGAAAAACTGTTTTTT. Translating it yields CAWSYGQGAVEKLFF. The rearrangement uses TRBV30 and TRBJ1-4; TRBD1 agrees at 11 bases. CDR3 length equals 15 residues. Germline values: CDR1 GTSNPN, CDR2 SVGIG (reference sequence). The trim removed 2 bases at V and 8 bases at J, leaving 7 bases unmatched. The entire variable domain, with the rest obtained from reference TRBV30 and TRBJ1-4, is as follows: SQTIHQWPATLVQPVGSPLSLECTVEGTSNPNLYWYRQAAGRGLQLLFYSVGIGQISSEVPQNLSASRPQDRQFILSSKKLLLSDSGFYLCAWSYGQGAVEKLFFGSGTQLSVL.

V usage is TRBV2 and J usage is TRBJ1-3; TRBD1 matches at 9 bases. V dropped 6 bases and J dropped 4; count of bases not matched to a gene: 13. Per the germline V gene, CDR1 is SNHLY and CDR2 is FYNNEI. The CDR3 contains 17 residues. The CDR3 DNA reads as TGTGCCAGCAGCGGGGCTGGAGGGACAGGGATAGGAAACACCATATATTTT. It yields the protein CASSGAGGTGIGNTIYF.

This chain connects TRBV15 to TRBJ2-7; tentatively, D is TRBD1 (6 bases). The CDR3 spans 14 residues. V shed 6 bases and J shed 2 bases, with 14 bases lying between them. CDR1 is LNHNV, CDR2 YYDKDF, per germline (reference sequence). Written as DNA, the CDR3 is TGTGCCACCAGATCGCTGAACAGGGCCTACGAGCAGTACTTC. This gives the protein CATRSLNRAYEQYF.

This clone was found a few times. The chain joins TRBV6-4 to TRBJ2-2; tentatively, D is TRBD1 (6 bases). CDR1 is MRHNA, CDR2 SNTAGT, per germline. With 3 bases removed from V and 0 bases from J, the gap between germline ends came to 11 bases. This CDR3 has 16 amino acids. The CDR3: CASSESGESNTGELFF. The CDR3 DNA reads TGTGCCAGCAGTGAGTCAGGGGAATCGAACACCGGGGAGCTGTTTTTT.

The V call is TRBV7-8, the J call TRBJ1-5; D gene unclear. Germline values: CDR1 SGHVS, CDR2 FQNEAQ. CDR3 length: 15 residues. V lost 5 bases to trimming and J lost 0 bases, with 11 bases between them. The CDR3, as DNA: TGTGCCAGCAGCCGAGGGCCGAATAGCAATCAGCCCCAGCATTTT. It specifies CASSRGPNSNQPQHF.

V gene TRBV9 combines with J gene TRBJ2-2; a possible D gene is TRBD2 (6 bases). The germline CDR1 and CDR2 sequences are SGDLS and YYNGEE. The CDR3 is 14 residues long. Trimming removed 4 bases from V and 3 bases from J, with 10 bases in between. In DNA form, the CDR3 reads TGTGCCAGCAGCCCCACGGGGGACACCGGGGAGCTGTTTTTT. Translated: CASSPTGDTGELFF.

About this clone itself: A junction boundary mismatches the germline segment, possibly from a read error. The chain is built from TRBV5-5 and TRBJ1-1; 11 bases are shared with TRBD1. Per the germline V gene, CDR1 is SGHKS and CDR2 is YYEKEE (reference sequence). The CDR3 extends over 15 amino acids. The CDR3 sequence: CASSSWDRGNSEAFF. In DNA, the CDR3 is TGTGCCAGCAGCTCCTGGGACAGGGGGAACTCTGAAGCTTTCTTT.

The chain combines TRBV7-6 with TRBJ2-1; 7 positions match TRBD2. With V trimmed by 6 bases and J by 0 bases, 8 bases remained unmatched. The CDR3 runs 16 residues. CDR1 and CDR2 (germline): SGHVS, FNYEAQ. The CDR3, as DNA: TGTGCCAGCAGTCGAAGCGGGAAGAGCTCCTACAATGAGCAGTTCTTC. Translation gives CASSRSGKSSYNEQFF.

The gene calls are TRBV19 and TRBJ1-5; 7 bases fit TRBD1. The germline CDR1 and CDR2 sequences are LNHDA and SQIVND (reference sequence). This CDR3 contains 15 residues. Losses at the gene ends were 5 bases for V and 2 bases for J; bases not matched to a gene: 6. The CDR3 DNA follows: TGTGCCAGTAGTCCCTTTGGACAGGGCAATCAGCCCCAGCATTTT. Amino acids: CASSPFGQGNQPQHF.

This sequence joins TRBV7-8 and TRBJ2-7, with TRBD1 identical over 7 bases. Germline V gene sequence: CDR1 SGHVS, CDR2 FQNEAQ. This CDR3 is built from 14 residues. V dropped 5 bases and J dropped 0; count of bases not matched to a gene: 4. Here the CDR3 reads CASSDRETSYEQYF. In nucleotides, the CDR3 is TGTGCCAGCAGCGACAGGGAAACCTCCTACGAGCAGTACTTC.

This clone came up once. V usage is TRBV28 and J usage is TRBJ1-5; a weak D match, TRBD1 (5 bases). The germline V gene has CDR1 MDHEN and CDR2 SYDVKM. Trimming took 4 bases from V and 0 from J, leaving 16 bases between them. The CDR3 covers 17 residues. As DNA, the CDR3 is TGTGCCAGCAGTTGGGGTGGGGGGGGGTATAGCAATCAGCCCCAGCATTTT. It translates to CASSWGGGGYSNQPQHF.

The rearrangement joins TRBV6-5 to TRBJ1-2; 9 bases are shared with TRBD1. The CDR3 is 16 residues long. Unmatched junction bases numbered 9, after V lost 1 base and J lost 6 bases. The V gene's germline CDR1 is MNHEY and CDR2 SVGAGI. The CDR3 loop reads CASSYLPGQGKDGYTF. For the CDR3, the DNA is TGTGCCAGCAGTTACTTACCGGGACAGGGAAAAGATGGCTACACCTTC.

The V call is TRBV28, the J call TRBJ2-5, with 9 nucleotides matching TRBD1. The V gene end was trimmed by 3 bases and the J gene end by 2 bases; junction bases not matched to a gene: 4. Germline CDR1 is MDHEN and CDR2 is SYDVKM. The CDR3 contains 15 residues. CDR3 in DNA: TGTGCCAGCAGTTTGGTGGGACAGGGTCAAGAGACCCAGTACTTC. It codes for CASSLVGQGQETQYF.

The chain carries TRBV5-8 and TRBJ1-1; tentatively, D is TRBD1 (5 bases). Germline loops: CDR1 SGHTS, CDR2 YDEGEE. The V end was cut by 2 bases, the J end by 4 bases, with 15 bases between. The CDR3 is 15 amino acids. The CDR3 region is CASSLIGAVGTEAFF. The DNA for the CDR3 is TGTGCCAGCAGCTTAATAGGGGCGGTGGGCACTGAAGCTTTCTTT.

CDR3 sequence (DNA): TGTGCCAGCAGCTACGACAGGCGACCTAACTATGGCTACACCTTC. Amino acids: CASSYDRRPNYGYTF. The chain links TRBV7-2 to TRBJ1-2; D is possibly TRBD1 (6 bases). V was shortened by 4 bases and J by 0 bases, with 12 bases between the two germline ends. This CDR3 has 15 amino acids. CDR1 is SGHTA, CDR2 FQGNSA, per germline.

The chain recombines TRBV20-1 with TRBJ2-7; D may be TRBD1 (5 bases). CDR1 is DFQATT, CDR2 SNEGSKA, per germline (reference sequence). CDR3 size: 11 residues. Trimming took off 1 base at V and 7 bases at J, with 8 bases between the two ends. The CDR3 protein is CSARGGQEQYF. Here the CDR3 DNA reads TGCAGTGCTAGAGGAGGACAAGAGCAGTACTTC.

V usage is TRBV7-9 and J usage is TRBJ1-2, with D possibly matching TRBD1 (5 bases). The ends were cut back, 1 base at V and 0 bases at J, with 9 bases in the middle. Germline values: CDR1 SEHNR, CDR2 FQNEAQ (reference sequence). This CDR3 region has 15 residues. The CDR3 spells CASSLDGGANYGYTF. CDR3 nucleotide sequence: TGTGCCAGCAGCTTAGATGGGGGGGCTAACTATGGCTACACCTTC.